This note documents a single T cell receptor beta chain sequence. The repertoire was sequenced with immunoSEQ multiplex PCR; TCRdb's copy has only in-frame clones and lacks some. The sample lists over 110,000 clones, roughly 92% seen once, with about 10% in the top ten. This entry comes from a study of control samples from healthy donors and cancer patients. Per the germline V gene, CDR1 is SQVTM and CDR2 is ANQGSEA. The CDR3 is made up of 14 amino acids. The germline V and J ends were trimmed by 5 bases and 0 bases, with 11 bases remaining between them. The sequenced sample consisted of blood. This chain links TRBV29-1 with TRBJ2-1, with D tentatively TRBD2 (5 bases). This TCR was sampled from a man under 40 in good health. The CDR3 bases are TGCAGCGTTCCCCGTACTAGCTCCTACAATGAGCAGTTCTTC. It encodes CSVPRTSSYNEQFF.